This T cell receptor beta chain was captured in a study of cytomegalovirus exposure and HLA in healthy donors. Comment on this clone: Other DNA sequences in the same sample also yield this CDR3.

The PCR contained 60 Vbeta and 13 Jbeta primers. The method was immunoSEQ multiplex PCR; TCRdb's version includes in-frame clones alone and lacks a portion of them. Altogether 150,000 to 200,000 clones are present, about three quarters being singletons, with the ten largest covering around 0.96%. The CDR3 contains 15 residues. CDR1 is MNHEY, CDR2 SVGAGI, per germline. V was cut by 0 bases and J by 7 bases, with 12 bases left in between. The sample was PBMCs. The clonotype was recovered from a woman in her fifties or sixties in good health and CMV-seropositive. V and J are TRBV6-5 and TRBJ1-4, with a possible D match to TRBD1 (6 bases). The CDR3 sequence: CASSYSGRGGEKLFF. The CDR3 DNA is TGTGCCAGCAGTTACTCCGGCAGGGGTGGTGAAAAACTGTTTTTT.